The present T cell receptor beta chain was sequenced within a study of cytomegalovirus exposure and HLA in healthy donors. Overall study findings and caveats: TCR beta V segments were, for the most part, productive about 87% or about 30% of the time in an earlier analysis.

In regard to this clone: Its antigen is not identified.

This PCR relied on a set of 60 Vbeta primers and 13 Jbeta primers. TCRdb's table, derived via immunoSEQ multiplex PCR, lists solely in-frame clones and lacks some. Its table lists around 100,000 clones. The V gene's germline CDR1 is MNHEY and CDR2 SVGAGI. The CDR3 length is 15 residues. The junction had 8 bases not matched to a gene; V was cut back by 6 bases and J by 8 bases. The sample taken for sequencing was PBMCs. The J gene is TRBJ2-1, the V gene TRBV6-5; 12 bases align to TRBD2. The receptor comes from a man aged 40-49 years in good health and CMV-seropositive. CDR3 in amino acids: CASSPLAGGPDEQFF. DNA of the CDR3: TGTGCCAGCAGCCCTCTAGCGGGAGGGCCCGATGAGCAGTTCTTC.